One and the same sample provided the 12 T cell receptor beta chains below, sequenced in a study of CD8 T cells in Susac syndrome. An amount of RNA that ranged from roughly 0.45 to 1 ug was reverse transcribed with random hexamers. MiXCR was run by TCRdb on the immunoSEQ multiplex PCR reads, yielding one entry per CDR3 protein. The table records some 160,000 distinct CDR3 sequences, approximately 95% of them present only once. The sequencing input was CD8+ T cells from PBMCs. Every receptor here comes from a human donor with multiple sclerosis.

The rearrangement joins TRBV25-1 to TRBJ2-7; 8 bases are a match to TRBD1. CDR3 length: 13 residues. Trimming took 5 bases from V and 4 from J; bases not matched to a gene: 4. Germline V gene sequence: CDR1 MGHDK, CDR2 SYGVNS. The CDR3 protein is CASSRDRLYEQYF. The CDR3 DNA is TGTGCCAGCAGTCGGGACAGGCTGTACGAGCAGTACTTC.

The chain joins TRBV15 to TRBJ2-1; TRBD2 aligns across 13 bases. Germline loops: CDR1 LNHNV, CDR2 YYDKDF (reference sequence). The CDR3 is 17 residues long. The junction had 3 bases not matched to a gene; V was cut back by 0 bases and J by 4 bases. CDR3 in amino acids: CATSRESGLAGYNEQFF. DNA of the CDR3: TGTGCCACCAGCAGAGAATCGGGACTAGCGGGATACAATGAGCAGTTCTTC. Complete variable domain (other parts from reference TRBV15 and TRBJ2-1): DAMVIQNPRYQVTQFGKPVTLSCSQTLNHNVMYWYQQKSSQAPKLLFHYYDKDFNNEADTPDNFQSRRPNTSFCFLDIRSPGLGDTAMYLCATSRESGLAGYNEQFFGPGTRLTVL.

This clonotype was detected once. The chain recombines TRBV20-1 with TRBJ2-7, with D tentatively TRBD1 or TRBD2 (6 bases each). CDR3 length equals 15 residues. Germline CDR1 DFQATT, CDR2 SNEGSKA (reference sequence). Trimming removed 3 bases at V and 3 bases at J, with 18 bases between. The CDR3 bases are TGCAGTGCTAGCGCCGACTGGGGGGCCTACTACGAGCAGTACTTC. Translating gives CSASADWGAYYEQYF.

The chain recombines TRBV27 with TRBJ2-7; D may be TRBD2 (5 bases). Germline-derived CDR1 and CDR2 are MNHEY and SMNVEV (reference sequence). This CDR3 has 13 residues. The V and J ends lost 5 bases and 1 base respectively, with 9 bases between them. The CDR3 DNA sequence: TGTGCCAGCAGTCGGGGAGATTCCTACGAGCAGTACTTC. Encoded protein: CASSRGDSYEQYF.

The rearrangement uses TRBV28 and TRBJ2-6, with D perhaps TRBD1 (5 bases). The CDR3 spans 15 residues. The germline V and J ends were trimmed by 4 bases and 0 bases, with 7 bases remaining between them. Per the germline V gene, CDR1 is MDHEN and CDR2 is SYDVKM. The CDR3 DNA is TGTGCCAGCAGTTGGGGCCTCTCTGGGGCCAACGTCCTGACTTTC. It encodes CASSWGLSGANVLTF.

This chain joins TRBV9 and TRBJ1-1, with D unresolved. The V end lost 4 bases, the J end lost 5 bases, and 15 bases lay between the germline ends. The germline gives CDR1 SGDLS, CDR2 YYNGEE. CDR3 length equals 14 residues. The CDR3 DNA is TGTGCCAGCAGCCTTGGCAGCCTGGGGACTGAAGCTTTCTTT. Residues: CASSLGSLGTEAFF.

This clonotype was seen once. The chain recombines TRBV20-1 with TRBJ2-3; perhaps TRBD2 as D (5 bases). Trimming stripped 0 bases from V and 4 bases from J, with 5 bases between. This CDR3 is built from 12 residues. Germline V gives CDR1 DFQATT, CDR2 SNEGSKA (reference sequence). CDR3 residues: CSARERADTQYF. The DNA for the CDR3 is TGCAGTGCTAGAGAGCGGGCAGATACGCAGTATTTT.

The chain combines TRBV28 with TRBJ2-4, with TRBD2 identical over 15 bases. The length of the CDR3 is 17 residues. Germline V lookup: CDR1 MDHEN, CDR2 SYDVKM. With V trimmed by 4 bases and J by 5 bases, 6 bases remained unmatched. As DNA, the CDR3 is TGTGCCAGCAGTTCCGGACTAGCGGGAGGGTCGGAAAACATTCAGTACTTC. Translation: CASSSGLAGGSENIQYF. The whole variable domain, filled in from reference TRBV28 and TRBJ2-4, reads DVKVTQSSRYLVKRTGEKVFLECVQDMDHENMFWYRQDPGLGLRLIYFSYDVKMKEKGDIPEGYSVSREKKERFSLILESASTNQTSMYLCASSSGLAGGSENIQYFGAGTRLSVL.

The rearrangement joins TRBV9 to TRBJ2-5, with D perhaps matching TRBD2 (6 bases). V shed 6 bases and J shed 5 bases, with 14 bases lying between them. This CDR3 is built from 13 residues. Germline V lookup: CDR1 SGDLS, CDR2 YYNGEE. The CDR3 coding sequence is TGTGCCAGCAAGTCCGGCGGGGAGGAGACCCAGTACTTC. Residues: CASKSGGEETQYF.

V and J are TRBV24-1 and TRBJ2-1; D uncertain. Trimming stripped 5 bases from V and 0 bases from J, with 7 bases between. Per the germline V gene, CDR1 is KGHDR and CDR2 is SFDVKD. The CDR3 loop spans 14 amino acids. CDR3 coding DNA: TGTGCCACCAGTGCCGGAAGCTCCTACAATGAGCAGTTCTTC. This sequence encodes CATSAGSSYNEQFF.

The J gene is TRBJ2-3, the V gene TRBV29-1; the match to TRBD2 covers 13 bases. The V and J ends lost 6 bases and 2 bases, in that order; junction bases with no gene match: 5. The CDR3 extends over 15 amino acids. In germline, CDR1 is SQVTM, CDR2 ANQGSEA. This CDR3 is CSVQGLAGITDTQYF. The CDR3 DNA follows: TGCAGCGTGCAGGGACTAGCGGGAATCACAGATACGCAGTATTTT.

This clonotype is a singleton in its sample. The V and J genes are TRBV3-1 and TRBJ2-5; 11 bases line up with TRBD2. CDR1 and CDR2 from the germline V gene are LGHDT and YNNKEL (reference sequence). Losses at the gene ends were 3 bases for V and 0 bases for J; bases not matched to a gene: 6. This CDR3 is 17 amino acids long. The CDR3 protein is CASSQEPGLADQETQYF. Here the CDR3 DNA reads TGTGCCAGCAGCCAGGAACCGGGACTAGCGGACCAAGAGACCCAGTACTTC.